The 20 T cell receptor beta chains below all came from one sample that was sequenced in a study of T cell responses to AZD1222 COVID-19 vaccine. Assay used: immunoSEQ multiplex PCR; TCRdb lists only in-frame clones, some missing. The sample contains 90,000 to 120,000 clones, roughly 93% of which appear only once. The sequences come from peripheral blood, collected on day 0 of AZD1222 vaccination. All receptors come from an adult in good health.

V gene TRBV20-1 combines with J gene TRBJ2-7; 10 bases are shared with TRBD2. The germline V gene has CDR1 DFQATT and CDR2 SNEGSKA (reference sequence). The CDR3 extends over 15 amino acids. The V segment lost 4 bases and the J segment 2 bases; nucleotides outside the gene matches: 8. CDR3 sequence: CSAIETSGSPYEQYF. The CDR3 DNA sequence: TGCAGTGCTATTGAGACTAGCGGGTCTCCCTACGAGCAGTACTTC.

V is TRBV25-1 and J is TRBJ2-3; no firm D call. Per germline, CDR1 MGHDK and CDR2 SYGVNS. With 1 base removed from V and 6 bases from J, the gap between germline ends came to 11 bases. This CDR3 is built from 14 residues. The CDR3 DNA reads as TGTGCCAGCAGTGAATCAGTAGGAAGGGATACGCAGTATTTT. Protein product: CASSESVGRDTQYF.

This chain connects TRBV5-5 to TRBJ2-6; D is tentatively TRBD1 or TRBD2 (5 bases each). Germline CDR1 reads SGHKS; CDR2 reads YYEKEE (reference sequence). Deletions cut 3 bases from V and 2 bases from J, with 18 bases between. This CDR3 has 18 residues. For the CDR3, the DNA is TGTGCCAGCAGCTACCACCCGGGGCGCGTAACTGGGGCCAACGTCCTGACTTTC. Translating gives CASSYHPGRVTGANVLTF.

This clone was counted a few times. The genes are TRBV2 and TRBJ1-5; TRBD1 might be the D (6 bases). Trimming removed 4 bases from V and 0 bases from J, with 13 bases in between. In germline, CDR1 is SNHLY, CDR2 FYNNEI. The CDR3 is 16 amino acids. The CDR3 loop reads CASSVGAYYSNQPQHF. CDR3 sequence (DNA): TGTGCCAGCAGTGTGGGGGCCTATTATAGCAATCAGCCCCAGCATTTT.

This clone was counted once. The V gene is TRBV14, the J gene TRBJ1-6, with 7 positions matching TRBD1. Germline CDR1 is SGHDN and CDR2 is FVKESK. The CDR3 runs to 13 residues. V lost 6 bases, J lost 10 bases, and 6 bases stayed unmatched. CDR3 nucleotide sequence: TGTGCCAGCAGGGGACAGAACGCCTCACCCCTCCACTTT. Translation gives CASRGQNASPLHF.

The CDR3 is CAWSTSGGTDTQYF. The DNA for the CDR3 is TGTGCCTGGAGTACTAGCGGGGGCACAGATACGCAGTATTTT. The chain uses TRBV30 and TRBJ2-3; TRBD2 aligns across 10 bases. This CDR3 has 14 amino acids. J gave up 1 base and V 2 bases, and 0 bases lay outside the gene matches. CDR1 and CDR2 (germline): GTSNPN, SVGIG (reference sequence).

This chain links TRBV5-1 with TRBJ1-1; possibly TRBD1 for D (5 bases). Looked up from germline, CDR1 is SGHRS and CDR2 is YFSETQ. V dropped 0 bases and J dropped 10 bases, with 13 bases sitting between them. There are 13 residues in the CDR3. The CDR3: CASSLEIGQTAFF. In DNA, the CDR3 is TGCGCCAGCAGCTTGGAAATAGGACAAACAGCTTTCTTT.

The rearrangement joins TRBV10-2 to TRBJ1-2, with D possibly being TRBD1 (6 bases). Germline V lookup: CDR1 WSHSY, CDR2 SAAADI. The V and J ends lost 7 bases and 8 bases respectively, with 14 bases between them. This CDR3 region has 12 residues. The CDR3 nucleotides are TGCGCCAGCACCATGGGGGGCAGGGGCTACACCTTC. Translated, it gives CASTMGGRGYTF.

J is TRBJ2-1 and V is TRBV7-2; possibly TRBD1 for D (5 bases). The CDR3 loop spans 15 amino acids. Trimming removed 1 base from V and 8 bases from J, with 15 bases in between. The germline V gene encodes CDR1 SGHTA and CDR2 FQGNSA. The CDR3 loop is CASSLVAGKDDEQFF. CDR3 nucleotides: TGTGCCAGCAGCTTAGTGGCAGGGAAGGACGATGAGCAGTTCTTC.

This chain uses TRBV7-8 with TRBJ2-2; no clear D gene. The V gene's germline CDR1 is SGHVS and CDR2 FQNEAQ. The V gene lost 5 bases and the J gene lost 0 bases, with 16 bases spanning the gap. This CDR3 has 17 residues. CDR3 sequence (DNA): TGTGCCAGCAGCCCCCTCCGTGCGCGTACGAACACCGGGGAGCTGTTTTTT. It yields the protein CASSPLRARTNTGELFF.

The chain uses TRBV20-1 and TRBJ1-3; D is unclear. Germline V gene data show CDR1 as DFQATT and CDR2 as SNEGSKA (reference sequence). V lost 5 bases, J lost 3 bases, and 5 bases lay in between. This CDR3 comprises 11 residues. Written as DNA, the CDR3 is TGCAGTGCTCAATTTGGAAACACCATATATTTT. It encodes CSAQFGNTIYF.

The rearrangement links TRBV11-3 to TRBJ2-1; a weak D match, TRBD2 (7 bases). The CDR3 has 16 amino acids. Per germline, CDR1 SGHNT and CDR2 YENEEA. The V gene lost 5 bases and the J gene lost 4 bases, with 18 bases spanning the gap. Here the CDR3 DNA reads TGTGCCAGCAGCGCGGCCGGGGGGCGAAGATACAATGAGCAGTTCTTC. This encodes CASSAAGGRRYNEQFF.

The chain combines TRBV3-1 (or the pseudogene TRBV3-2) with TRBJ2-3; D is perhaps TRBD2 (5 bases). The germline V gene has CDR1 LGHDT and CDR2 YNNKEL (reference sequence). The ends were cut back, 1 base at V and 9 bases at J, with 17 bases in the middle. The CDR3 has 15 amino acids. CDR3 amino acids: CASSQAPTERGTQYF. Here the CDR3 DNA reads TGTGCCAGCAGCCAAGCCCCGACCGAGCGAGGGACGCAGTATTTT.

This clone showed up just once. The chain combines TRBV30 with TRBJ2-2; weak D call: TRBD1 (5 bases). Germline V gene data show CDR1 as GTSNPN and CDR2 as SVGIG (reference sequence). Trimming removed 3 bases from V and 0 bases from J, with 8 bases in between. The CDR3 consists of 14 residues. The CDR3: CAWRGLANTGELFF. The CDR3 DNA is TGTGCCTGGAGGGGGCTAGCGAACACCGGGGAGCTGTTTTTT.

J is TRBJ1-4 and V is TRBV7-9, with D unresolved. Looked up from germline, CDR1 is SEHNR and CDR2 is FQNEAQ (reference sequence). V lost 7 bases and J lost 2, with 17 bases in between. This CDR3 contains 16 residues. Here the CDR3 DNA reads TGTGCCAGCATCGACCGTCAGCCTGGGACTAATGAAAAACTGTTTTTT. The encoded protein is CASIDRQPGTNEKLFF.

The V call is TRBV19, the J call TRBJ2-5; 9 bases map to TRBD1. Germline CDR1 is LNHDA and CDR2 is SQIVND (reference sequence). V lost 6 bases to trimming and J lost 4 bases; unmatched junction nucleotides: 12. The CDR3 runs to 16 residues. The CDR3 DNA reads as TGTGCCAGTAGCCCACCGGGACAGGGCCCCCGAGAGACCCAGTACTTC. This encodes CASSPPGQGPRETQYF.

This clone was counted a single time. This rearrangement joins TRBV6-6 to TRBJ1-2, with 7 bases matching TRBD1. CDR1 is MNHNY, CDR2 SVGAGI, per germline (reference sequence). The CDR3 loop spans 12 amino acids. V gave up 7 bases and J gave up 4 bases; unmatched junction bases: 3. For the CDR3, the DNA is TGTGCCAGCACCCGGACAGGCTATGGCTACACCTTC. Its translation is CASTRTGYGYTF.

The V gene is TRBV28, the J gene TRBJ2-7; 8 bases match TRBD1. The CDR3 contains 14 residues. J lost 0 bases, V lost 6 bases, and 4 bases had no gene match. Germline assignment: CDR1 MDHEN and CDR2 SYDVKM. The CDR3 reads CASSRDRSSYEQYF. CDR3 nucleotide sequence: TGTGCCAGCAGCCGGGACAGGAGCTCCTACGAGCAGTACTTC.

The V and J genes are TRBV7-9 and TRBJ1-4, with no clear D. V dropped 5 bases and J dropped 8 bases, with 6 bases sitting between them. Germline CDR1 is SEHNR and CDR2 is FQNEAQ (reference sequence). CDR3 length: 11 residues. The CDR3 bases are TGTGCCAGCAGCGGAGGGGAAAAACTGTTTTTT. The encoded protein is CASSGGEKLFF. Full variable domain (missing parts from reference TRBV7-9 and TRBJ1-4): DTGVSQNPRHKITKRGQNVTFRCDPISEHNRLYWYRQTLGQGPEFLTYFQNEAQLEKSRLLSDRFSAERPKGSFSTLEIQRTEQGDSAMYLCASSGGEKLFFGSGTQLSVL.

This clone was recorded once. The CDR3 region has the DNA TGTGCCAGCAGCCGAGACAGGGTCAATGAGCAGTTCTTC. Translating it yields CASSRDRVNEQFF. The chain carries TRBV7-8 and TRBJ2-1; 7 bases agree with TRBD1. From germline, CDR1 is SGHVS and CDR2 FQNEAQ. The CDR3 totals 13 residues. V was clipped by 5 bases and J by 6 bases; unmatched bases: 4.